This T cell receptor (beta chain) was profiled in a study of blood T cell repertoires in COVID-19. Enrolment of Seattle patients took place during active infection, and they were followed longitudinally. Per the authors' pipeline: Researchers report that nucleated cell counts were estimated from reference gene primer amplification. Data came from immunoSEQ multiplex PCR; TCRdb stores just in-frame clones and leaves some out. D and trimming come from the DNA, and the V and J calls and clone size come from that table. The sample shows about 210,000 clones, about four fifths of them seen only once. The TCR sequence derives from a woman aged 60-75 years with COVID-19, enrolled during active disease. Material for sequencing was peripheral blood.

The CDR3 loop is CASSTLGSGVGEQYF. The CDR3 DNA reads as TGTGCCAGCAGTACTCTGGGCAGCGGGGTTGGGGAGCAGTACTTC. This chain uses TRBV6-6 with TRBJ2-7, with TRBD2 matching over 7 bases. The germline CDR1 and CDR2 sequences are MNHNY and SVGAGI (reference sequence). This CDR3 contains 15 residues. V lost 5 bases, J lost 7 bases, and 14 bases stayed unmatched.